This T cell receptor beta chain came from a study of molecular identifiers for immune sequencing clone quantification. Study-level information: The replicate experiment used RNA from roughly 20,000 or 100,000 naive CD8 cells. This RNA was split into five aliquots, and four of them were sequenced.

This clonotype showed up just a few times. This CDR3 is 13 amino acids long. The V end lost 0 bases, the J end lost 3 bases, and 5 bases lay between the germline ends. Germline values: CDR1 KGHSH, CDR2 LQKENI. Sequencing libraries of naive CD8 cells derived from about 20,000 to 1,000,000 sorted cells with 10%, 30% or 50% RNA. Based on a CD8+CD4-CCR7+CD45RA+ profile, naive CD8 T cells were sorted. TCRdb re-analysed the PCR reads in MiXCR, keeping a single row per CDR3 protein. Among about 320,000 distinct CDR3 sequences listed, over 20% were seen once. The sample comprised naive CD8+ T cells from blood, with Jurkat cell RNA spiked in. Indicated subset: FACS-sorted CD8+CD4-CCR7+CD45RA+ naive T cells. This receptor was obtained from a human donor in good health. Some libraries in this study had Jurkat cell RNA spiked in. The chain links TRBV18 to TRBJ2-5; D is uncertain. The CDR3 DNA sequence: TGTGCCAGCTCACCACCGTCTGAAGAGACCCAGTACTTC. Translating gives CASSPPSEETQYF.